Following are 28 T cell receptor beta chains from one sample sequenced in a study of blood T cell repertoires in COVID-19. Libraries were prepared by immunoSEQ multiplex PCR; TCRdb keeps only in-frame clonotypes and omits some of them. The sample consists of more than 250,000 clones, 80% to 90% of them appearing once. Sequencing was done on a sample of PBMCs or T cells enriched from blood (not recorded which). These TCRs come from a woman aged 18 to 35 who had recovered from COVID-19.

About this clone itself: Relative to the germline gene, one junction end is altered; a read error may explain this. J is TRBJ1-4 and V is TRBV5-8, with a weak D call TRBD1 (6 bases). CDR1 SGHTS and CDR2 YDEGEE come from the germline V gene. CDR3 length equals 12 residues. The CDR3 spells CASSPQDRTPLF. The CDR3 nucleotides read TGTGCCAGCAGCCCCCAAGACAGGACTCCCCTTTTT.

The CDR3 bases are TGTGCCAGCAGCGTAGATTTAGGGACAGGGGCCTATGGCTACACCTTC. It yields the protein CASSVDLGTGAYGYTF. The chain carries TRBV9 and TRBJ1-2; 10 positions match TRBD1. Germline trimming cut 0 bases from V and 4 bases from J; bases unmatched to any gene: 6. Germline V gene lookup returns CDR1 SGDLS and CDR2 YYNGEE. The CDR3 totals 16 residues. Based on the CDR3 plus reference TRBV9 and TRBJ1-2, the full variable domain is DSGVTQTPKHLITATGQRVTLRCSPRSGDLSVYWYQQSLDQGLQFLIQYYNGEERAKGNILERFSAQQFPDLHSELNLSSLELGDSALYFCASSVDLGTGAYGYTFGSGTRLTVV.

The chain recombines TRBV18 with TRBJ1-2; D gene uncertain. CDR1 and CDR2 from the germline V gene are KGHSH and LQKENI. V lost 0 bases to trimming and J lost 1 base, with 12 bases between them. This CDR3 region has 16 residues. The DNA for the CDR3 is TGTGCCAGCTCACCACCGGCTTCGGGGAGTAACTATGGCTACACCTTC. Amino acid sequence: CASSPPASGSNYGYTF.

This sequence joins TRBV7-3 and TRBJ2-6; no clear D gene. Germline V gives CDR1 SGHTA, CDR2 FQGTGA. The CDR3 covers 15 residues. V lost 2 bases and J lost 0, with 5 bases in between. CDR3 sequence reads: CASSLLSSGANVLTF. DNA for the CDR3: TGTGCCAGCAGCTTACTCAGCTCTGGGGCCAACGTCCTGACTTTC.

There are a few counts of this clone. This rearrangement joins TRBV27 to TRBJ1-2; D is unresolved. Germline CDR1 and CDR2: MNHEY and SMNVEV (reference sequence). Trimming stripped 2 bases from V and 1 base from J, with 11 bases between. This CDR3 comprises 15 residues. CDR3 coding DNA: TGTGCCAGCAGTTTAAAGGCGGAAGTTAACTATGGCTACACCTTC. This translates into CASSLKAEVNYGYTF.

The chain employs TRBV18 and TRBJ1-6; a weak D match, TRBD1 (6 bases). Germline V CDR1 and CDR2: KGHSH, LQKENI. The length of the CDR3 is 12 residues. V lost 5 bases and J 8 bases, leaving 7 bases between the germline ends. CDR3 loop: CASSSGDSPLHF. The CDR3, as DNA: TGTGCCAGCTCATCAGGGGATTCACCCCTCCACTTT.

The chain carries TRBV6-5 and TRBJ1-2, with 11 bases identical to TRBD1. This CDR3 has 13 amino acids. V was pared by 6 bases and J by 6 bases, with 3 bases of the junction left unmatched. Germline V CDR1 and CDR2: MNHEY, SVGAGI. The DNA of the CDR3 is TGTGCCAGCAGCGCGGGACAGGGGGATGGCTACACCTTC. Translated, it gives CASSAGQGDGYTF.

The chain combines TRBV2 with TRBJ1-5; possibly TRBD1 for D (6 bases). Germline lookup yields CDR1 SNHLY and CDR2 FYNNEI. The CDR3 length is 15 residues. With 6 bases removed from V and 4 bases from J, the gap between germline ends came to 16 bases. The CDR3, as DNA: TGTGCCAGCAGCACAGGGCCCCGTATGAATCAGCCCCAGCATTTT. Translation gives CASSTGPRMNQPQHF.

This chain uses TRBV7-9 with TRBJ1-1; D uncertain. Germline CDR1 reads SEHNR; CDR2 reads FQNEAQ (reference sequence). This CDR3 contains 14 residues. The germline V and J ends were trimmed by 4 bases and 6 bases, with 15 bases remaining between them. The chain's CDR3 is CASSYTENKAEAFF. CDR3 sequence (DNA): TGTGCCAGCAGCTATACAGAGAACAAAGCTGAAGCTTTCTTT.

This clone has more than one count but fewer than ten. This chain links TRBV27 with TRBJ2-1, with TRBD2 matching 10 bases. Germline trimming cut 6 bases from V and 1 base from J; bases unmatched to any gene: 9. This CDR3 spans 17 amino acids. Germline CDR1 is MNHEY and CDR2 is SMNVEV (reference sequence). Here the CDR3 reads CASSPPTSGRSYNEQFF. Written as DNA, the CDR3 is TGTGCCAGCAGCCCTCCGACTAGCGGGCGGTCCTACAATGAGCAGTTCTTC.

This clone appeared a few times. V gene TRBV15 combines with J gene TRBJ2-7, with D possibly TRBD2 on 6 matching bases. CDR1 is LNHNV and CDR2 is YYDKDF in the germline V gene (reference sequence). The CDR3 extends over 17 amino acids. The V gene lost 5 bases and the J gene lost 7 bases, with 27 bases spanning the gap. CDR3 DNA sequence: TGTGCCACCAGCTCCCTCTCCTGGGGGGACCCCACAATTGAGCAGTACTTC. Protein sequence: CATSSLSWGDPTIEQYF. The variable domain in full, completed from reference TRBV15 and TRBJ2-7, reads DAMVIQNPRYQVTQFGKPVTLSCSQTLNHNVMYWYQQKSSQAPKLLFHYYDKDFNNEADTPDNFQSRRPNTSFCFLDIRSPGLGDTAMYLCATSSLSWGDPTIEQYFGPGTRLTVT.

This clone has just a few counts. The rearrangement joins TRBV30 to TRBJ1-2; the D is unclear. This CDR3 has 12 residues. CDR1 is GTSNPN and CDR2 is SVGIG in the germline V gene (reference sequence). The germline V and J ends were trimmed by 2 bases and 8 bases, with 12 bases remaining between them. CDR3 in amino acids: CAWSNNGVGYTF. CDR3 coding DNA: TGTGCCTGGAGTAACAACGGGGTCGGCTACACCTTC.

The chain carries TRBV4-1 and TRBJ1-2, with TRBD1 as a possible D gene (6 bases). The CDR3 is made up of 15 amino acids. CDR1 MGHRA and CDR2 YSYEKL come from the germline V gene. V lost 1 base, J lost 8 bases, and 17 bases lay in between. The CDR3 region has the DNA TGCGCCAGCAGCCAAGGGTTCGGACAGAATCGGGGCTACACCTTC. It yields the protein CASSQGFGQNRGYTF.

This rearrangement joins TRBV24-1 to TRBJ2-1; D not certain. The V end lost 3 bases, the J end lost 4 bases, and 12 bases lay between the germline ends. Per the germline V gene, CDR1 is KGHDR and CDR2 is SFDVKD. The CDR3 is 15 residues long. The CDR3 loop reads CATSDRGSTYNEQFF. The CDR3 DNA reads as TGTGCCACCAGTGATAGAGGCAGTACGTACAATGAGCAGTTCTTC.

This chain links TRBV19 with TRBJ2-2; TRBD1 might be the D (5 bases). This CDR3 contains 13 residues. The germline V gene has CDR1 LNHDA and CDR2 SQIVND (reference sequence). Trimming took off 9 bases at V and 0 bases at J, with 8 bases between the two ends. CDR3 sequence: CASRQPNTGELFF. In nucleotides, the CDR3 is TGTGCCAGCAGACAGCCGAACACCGGGGAGCTGTTTTTT.

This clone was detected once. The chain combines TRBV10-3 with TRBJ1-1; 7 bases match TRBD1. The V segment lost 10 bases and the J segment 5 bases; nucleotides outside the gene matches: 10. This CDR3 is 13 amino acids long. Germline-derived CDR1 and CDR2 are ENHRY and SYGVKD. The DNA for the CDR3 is TGTGCCACCCAGACAGGGCCGGAGACTGAAGCTTTCTTT. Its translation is CATQTGPETEAFF.

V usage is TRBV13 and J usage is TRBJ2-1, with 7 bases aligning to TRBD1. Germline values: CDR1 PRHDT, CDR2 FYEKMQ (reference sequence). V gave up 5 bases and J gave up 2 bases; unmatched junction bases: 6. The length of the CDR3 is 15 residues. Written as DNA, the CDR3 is TGTGCCAGCAGCCCGAACAGGGGTCCCTACAATGAGCAGTTCTTC. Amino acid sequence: CASSPNRGPYNEQFF.

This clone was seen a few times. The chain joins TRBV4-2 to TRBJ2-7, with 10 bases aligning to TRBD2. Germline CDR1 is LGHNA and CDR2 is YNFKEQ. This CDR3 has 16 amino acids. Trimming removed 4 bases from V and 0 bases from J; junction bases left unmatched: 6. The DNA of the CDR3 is TGTGCCAGCAGCCGCAGGACTAGCGGCGACTCCTACGAGCAGTACTTC. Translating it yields CASSRRTSGDSYEQYF.

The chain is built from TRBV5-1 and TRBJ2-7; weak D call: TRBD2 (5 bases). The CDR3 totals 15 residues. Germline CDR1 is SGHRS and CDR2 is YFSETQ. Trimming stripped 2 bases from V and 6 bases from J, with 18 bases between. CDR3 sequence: CASSFGGGGFGEQYF. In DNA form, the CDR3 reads TGCGCCAGCAGCTTCGGAGGCGGTGGGTTCGGCGAGCAGTACTTC.

The CDR3, as DNA: TGTGCCAGCCGACTAGCGGGAGGGGAAAAGACCCAGTACTTC. This codes for CASRLAGGEKTQYF. This rearrangement joins TRBV19 to TRBJ2-5; TRBD2 matches at 14 bases. The CDR3 has 14 amino acids. Trimming removed 9 bases from V and 6 bases from J; junction bases left unmatched: 6. Germline V CDR1 and CDR2: LNHDA, SQIVND (reference sequence).

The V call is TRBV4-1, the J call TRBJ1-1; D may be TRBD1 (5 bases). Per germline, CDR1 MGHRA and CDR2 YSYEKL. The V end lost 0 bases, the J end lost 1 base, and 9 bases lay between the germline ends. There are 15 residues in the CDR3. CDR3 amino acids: CASSQESGGNTEAFF. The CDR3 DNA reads TGCGCCAGCAGCCAAGAGTCCGGGGGGAACACTGAAGCTTTCTTT.

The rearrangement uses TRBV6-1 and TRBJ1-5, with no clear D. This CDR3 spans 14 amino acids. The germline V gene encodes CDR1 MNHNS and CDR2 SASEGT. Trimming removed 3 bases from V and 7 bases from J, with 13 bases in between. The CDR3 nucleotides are TGTGCCAGCAGTGAGGGGAGTAGGGTCCAGCCCCAGCATTTT. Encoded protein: CASSEGSRVQPQHF.

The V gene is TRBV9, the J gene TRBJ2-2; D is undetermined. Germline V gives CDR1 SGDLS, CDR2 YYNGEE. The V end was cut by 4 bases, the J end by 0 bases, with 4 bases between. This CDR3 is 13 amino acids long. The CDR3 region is CASSRANTGELFF. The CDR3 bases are TGTGCCAGCAGCCGGGCGAACACCGGGGAGCTGTTTTTT.

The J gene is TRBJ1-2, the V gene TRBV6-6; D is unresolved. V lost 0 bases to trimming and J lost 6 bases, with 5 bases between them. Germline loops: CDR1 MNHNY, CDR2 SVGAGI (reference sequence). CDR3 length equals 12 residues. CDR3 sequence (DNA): TGTGCCAGCAGTTACTCACTAAATGGCTACACCTTC. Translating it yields CASSYSLNGYTF.

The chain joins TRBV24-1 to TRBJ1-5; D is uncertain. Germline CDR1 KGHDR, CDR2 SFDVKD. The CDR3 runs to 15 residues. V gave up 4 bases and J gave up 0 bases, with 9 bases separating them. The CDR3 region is CATSEPEDSNQPQHF. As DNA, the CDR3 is TGTGCCACCAGTGAACCCGAGGATAGCAATCAGCCCCAGCATTTT.

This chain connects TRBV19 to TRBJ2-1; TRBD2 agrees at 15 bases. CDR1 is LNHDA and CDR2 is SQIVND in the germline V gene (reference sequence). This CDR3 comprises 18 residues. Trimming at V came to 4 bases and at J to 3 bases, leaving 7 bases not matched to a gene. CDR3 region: CASSTGLAGGVIYNEQFF. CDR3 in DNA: TGTGCCAGTAGTACCGGACTAGCGGGAGGGGTCATCTACAATGAGCAGTTCTTC.

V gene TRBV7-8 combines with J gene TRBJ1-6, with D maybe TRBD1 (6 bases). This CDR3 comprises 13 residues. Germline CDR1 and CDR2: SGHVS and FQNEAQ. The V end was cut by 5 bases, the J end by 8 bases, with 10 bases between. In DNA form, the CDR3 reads TGTGCCAGCAGCGGGGGGGCCTATTCACCCCTCCACTTT. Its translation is CASSGGAYSPLHF. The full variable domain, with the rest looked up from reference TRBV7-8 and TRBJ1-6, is GAGVSQSPRYKVAKRGQDVALRCDPISGHVSLFWYQQALGQGPEFLTYFQNEAQLDKSGLPSDRFFAERPEGSVSTLKIQRTQQEDSAVYLCASSGGAYSPLHFGNGTRLTVT.

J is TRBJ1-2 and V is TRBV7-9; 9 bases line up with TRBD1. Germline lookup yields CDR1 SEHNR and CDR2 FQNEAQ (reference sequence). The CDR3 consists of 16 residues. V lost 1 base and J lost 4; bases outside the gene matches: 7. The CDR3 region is CASSLGPGQGAYGYTF. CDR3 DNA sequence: TGTGCCAGCAGCTTAGGACCGGGACAGGGCGCCTATGGCTACACCTTC.